This section outlines one T cell receptor (beta chain) sequence together with its context. The data belong to a study of blood T cell repertoires in COVID-19. Methods used by the authors: Reference gene primer amplification in the assay estimated nucleated cell counts. Sequencing was performed with immunoSEQ multiplex PCR; in TCRdb, only in-frame clones are kept and a portion is missing. V and J calls and clone size are as listed in that table; D and trimming were resolved from the DNA. The sample carries approximately 150,000 clones, approximately 90% recorded once. Per the germline V gene, CDR1 is LNHNV and CDR2 is YYDKDF (reference sequence). This CDR3 comprises 14 residues. The V gene end was trimmed by 5 bases and the J gene end by 5 bases; junction bases not matched to a gene: 8.

The TCR sequence derives from an older woman with active or convalescent COVID-19. Material for sequencing was peripheral blood. The rearrangement joins TRBV15 to TRBJ1-1; TRBD1 matches 7 bases. CDR3 in amino acids: CATSSQGQKTEAFF. Written as DNA, the CDR3 is TGTGCCACCAGCTCACAGGGGCAGAAGACTGAAGCTTTCTTT. The full variable domain, completed using reference TRBV15 and TRBJ1-1, is DAMVIQNPRYQVTQFGKPVTLSCSQTLNHNVMYWYQQKSSQAPKLLFHYYDKDFNNEADTPDNFQSRRPNTSFCFLDIRSPGLGDTAMYLCATSSQGQKTEAFFGQGTRLTVV.